This entry is about one T cell receptor (beta chain). Just one base apart from a much larger clone, this may be a read error. These data are taken from a study of human T cells and chemical hapten exposure. TCRdb re-called the RACE reads with MiXCR, one entry per CDR3 protein. The sample holds tens of thousands of distinct CDR3 sequences, 11% seen once. This CDR3 region has 16 residues. CDR1 and CDR2 from the germline V gene are SEHNR and FQNEAQ (reference sequence). Sample time point: patch test 3, about 24 weeks after DPC sensitization. The treatment denotes: therapeutic diphenylcyclopropenone sensitization with weekly scalp DPC.

This chain joins TRBV7-9 and TRBJ2-6; D is perhaps TRBD1 or TRBD2 (5 bases each). The specimen was whole blood, collected in connection with sensitization to the hapten diphenylcyclopropenone (DPC). The sequence was obtained from a woman aged 45-65 years with alopecia areata. Some clones in this sample may be carry-over from other donors' samples. This chain's CDR3 is CVSSLGTALGANVLTF. CDR3 DNA sequence: TGTGTCAGCAGCTTAGGGACCGCTCTGGGGGCCAACGTCCTGACTTTC.